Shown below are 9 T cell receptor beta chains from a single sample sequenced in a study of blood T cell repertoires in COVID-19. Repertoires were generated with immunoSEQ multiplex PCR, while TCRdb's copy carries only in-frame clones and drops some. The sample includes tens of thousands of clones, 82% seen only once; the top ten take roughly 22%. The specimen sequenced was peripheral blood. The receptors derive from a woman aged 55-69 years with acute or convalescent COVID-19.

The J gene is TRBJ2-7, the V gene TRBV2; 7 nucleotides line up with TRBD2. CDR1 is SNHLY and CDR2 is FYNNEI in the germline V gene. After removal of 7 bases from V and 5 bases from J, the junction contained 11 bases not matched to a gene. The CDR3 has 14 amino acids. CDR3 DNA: TGTGCCAGCAATAGATTGCTAGCGGAACACGAGCAGTACTTC. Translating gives CASNRLLAEHEQYF.

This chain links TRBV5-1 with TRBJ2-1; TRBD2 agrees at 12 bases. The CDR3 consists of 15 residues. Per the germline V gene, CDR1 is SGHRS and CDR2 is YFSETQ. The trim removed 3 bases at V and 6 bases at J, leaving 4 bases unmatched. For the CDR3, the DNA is TGCGCCAGCAGCTCTAGGACTAGCGGGGTCAATGAGCAGTTCTTC. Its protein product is CASSSRTSGVNEQFF.

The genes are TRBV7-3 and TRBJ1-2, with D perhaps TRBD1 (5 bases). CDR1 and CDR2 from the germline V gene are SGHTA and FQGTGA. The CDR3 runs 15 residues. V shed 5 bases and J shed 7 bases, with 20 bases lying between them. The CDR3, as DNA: TGTGCCAGCAGCGCCGACAGTTTCTTGGGGGGTGGCTACACCTTC. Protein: CASSADSFLGGGYTF.

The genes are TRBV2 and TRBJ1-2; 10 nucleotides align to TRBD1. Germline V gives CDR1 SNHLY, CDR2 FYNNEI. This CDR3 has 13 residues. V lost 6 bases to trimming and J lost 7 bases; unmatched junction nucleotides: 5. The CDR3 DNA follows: TGTGCCAGCAGCGCGGGACAGGGGTTTGGCTACACCTTC. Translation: CASSAGQGFGYTF. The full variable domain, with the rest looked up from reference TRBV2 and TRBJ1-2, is EPEVTQTPSHQVTQMGQEVILRCVPISNHLYFYWYRQILGQKVEFLVSFYNNEISEKSEIFDDQFSVERPDGSNFTLKIRSTKLEDSAMYFCASSAGQGFGYTFGSGTRLTVV.

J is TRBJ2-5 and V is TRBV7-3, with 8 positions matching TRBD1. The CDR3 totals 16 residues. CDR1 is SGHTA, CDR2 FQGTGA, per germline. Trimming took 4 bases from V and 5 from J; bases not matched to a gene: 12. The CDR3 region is CASSWENRGKAETQYF. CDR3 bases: TGTGCCAGCAGCTGGGAGAACAGGGGGAAGGCGGAGACCCAGTACTTC.

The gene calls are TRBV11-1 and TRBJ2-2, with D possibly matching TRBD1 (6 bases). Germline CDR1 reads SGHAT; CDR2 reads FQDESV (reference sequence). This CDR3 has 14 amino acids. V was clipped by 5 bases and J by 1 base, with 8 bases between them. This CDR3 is CASSLQGNTGELFF. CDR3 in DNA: TGTGCCAGCAGCCTACAGGGGAACACCGGGGAGCTGTTTTTT.

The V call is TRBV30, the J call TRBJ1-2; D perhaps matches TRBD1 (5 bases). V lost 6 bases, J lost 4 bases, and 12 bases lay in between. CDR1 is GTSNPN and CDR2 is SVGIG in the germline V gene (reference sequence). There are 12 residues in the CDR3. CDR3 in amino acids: CACWGGVYGYTF. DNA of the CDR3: TGTGCCTGTTGGGGGGGAGTCTATGGCTACACCTTC.

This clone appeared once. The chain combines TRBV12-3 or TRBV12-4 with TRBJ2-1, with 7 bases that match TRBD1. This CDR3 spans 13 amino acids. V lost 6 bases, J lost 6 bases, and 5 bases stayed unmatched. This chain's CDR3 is CASSRRQGNEQFF. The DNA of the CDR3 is TGTGCCAGCAGCCGTCGACAGGGCAATGAGCAGTTCTTC.

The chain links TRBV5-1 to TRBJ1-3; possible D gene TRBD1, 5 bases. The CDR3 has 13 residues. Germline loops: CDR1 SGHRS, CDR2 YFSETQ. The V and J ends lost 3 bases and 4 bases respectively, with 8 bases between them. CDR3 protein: CASSSNRGNTIYF. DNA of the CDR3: TGCGCCAGCAGCTCTAACAGGGGAAACACCATATATTTT.